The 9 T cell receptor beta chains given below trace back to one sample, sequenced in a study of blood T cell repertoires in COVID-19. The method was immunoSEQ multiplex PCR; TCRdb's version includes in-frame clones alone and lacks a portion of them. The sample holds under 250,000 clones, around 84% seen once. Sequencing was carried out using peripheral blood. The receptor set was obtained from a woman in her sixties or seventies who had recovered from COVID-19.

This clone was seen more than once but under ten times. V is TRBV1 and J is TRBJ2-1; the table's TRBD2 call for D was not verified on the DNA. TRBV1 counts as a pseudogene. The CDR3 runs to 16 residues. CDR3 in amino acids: CTSRSSRAKAGNEQFF. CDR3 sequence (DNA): TGCACCAGCAGAAGTAGCCGTGCAAAGGCCGGCAATGAGCAGTTCTTC.

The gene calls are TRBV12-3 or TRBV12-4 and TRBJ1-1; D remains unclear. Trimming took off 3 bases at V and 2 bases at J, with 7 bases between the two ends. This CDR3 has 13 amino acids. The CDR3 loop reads CASSFEVNTEAFF. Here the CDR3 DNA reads TGTGCCAGCAGTTTCGAGGTAAACACTGAAGCTTTCTTT.

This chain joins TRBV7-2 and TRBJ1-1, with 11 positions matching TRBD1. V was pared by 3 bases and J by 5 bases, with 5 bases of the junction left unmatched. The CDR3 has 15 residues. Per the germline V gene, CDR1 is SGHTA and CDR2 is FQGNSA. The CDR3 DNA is TGTGCCAGCAGCTTTAGGACAGGGGGCTTAACTGAAGCTTTCTTT. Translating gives CASSFRTGGLTEAFF.

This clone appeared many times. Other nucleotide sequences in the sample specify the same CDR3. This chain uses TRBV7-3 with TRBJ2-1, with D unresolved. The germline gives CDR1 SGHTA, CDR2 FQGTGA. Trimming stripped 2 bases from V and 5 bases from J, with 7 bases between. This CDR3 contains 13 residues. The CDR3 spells CASSLGQNNEQFF. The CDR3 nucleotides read TGTGCCAGCAGCTTAGGGCAGAACAATGAGCAGTTCTTC.

This CDR3 is CASSGTSGGSSYNEQFF. In DNA, the CDR3 is TGTGCCAGCAGTGGGACTAGCGGGGGTTCCTCCTACAATGAGCAGTTCTTC. The V gene is TRBV2, the J gene TRBJ2-1, with 13 bases that match TRBD2. This CDR3 comprises 17 residues. Germline V CDR1 and CDR2: SNHLY, FYNNEI. The V segment lost 4 bases and the J segment 0 bases; nucleotides outside the gene matches: 3. The whole variable domain, filled in from reference TRBV2 and TRBJ2-1, reads EPEVTQTPSHQVTQMGQEVILRCVPISNHLYFYWYRQILGQKVEFLVSFYNNEISEKSEIFDDQFSVERPDGSNFTLKIRSTKLEDSAMYFCASSGTSGGSSYNEQFFGPGTRLTVL.

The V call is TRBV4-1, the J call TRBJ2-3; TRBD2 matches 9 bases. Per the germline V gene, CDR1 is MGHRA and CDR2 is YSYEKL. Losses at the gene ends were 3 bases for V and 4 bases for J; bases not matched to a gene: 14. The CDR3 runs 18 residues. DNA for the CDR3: TGCGCCAGCAGCCAGAGCTACGCGGGGGGGCCAGTGCCAGATACGCAGTATTTT. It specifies CASSQSYAGGPVPDTQYF.

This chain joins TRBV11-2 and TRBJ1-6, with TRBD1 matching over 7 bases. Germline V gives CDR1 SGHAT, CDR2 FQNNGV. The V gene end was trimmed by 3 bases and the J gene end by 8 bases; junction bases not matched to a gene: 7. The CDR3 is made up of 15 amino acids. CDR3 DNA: TGTGCCAGCAGCTTCGAAGACAGGGTCTATTCACCCCTCCACTTT. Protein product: CASSFEDRVYSPLHF.

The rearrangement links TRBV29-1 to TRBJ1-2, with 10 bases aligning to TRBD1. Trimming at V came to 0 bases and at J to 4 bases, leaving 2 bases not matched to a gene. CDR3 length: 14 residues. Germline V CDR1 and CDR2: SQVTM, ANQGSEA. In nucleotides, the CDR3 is TGCAGCGTTGAAGATGGGGACAGGGGCTATGGCTACACCTTC. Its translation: CSVEDGDRGYGYTF.

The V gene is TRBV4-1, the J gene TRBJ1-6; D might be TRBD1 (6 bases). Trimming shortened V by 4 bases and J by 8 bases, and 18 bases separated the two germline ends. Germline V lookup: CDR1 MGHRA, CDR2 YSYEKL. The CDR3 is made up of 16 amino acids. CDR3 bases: TGCGCCAGCAGCCGGACCCTGATACAGGGCGATTCACCCCTCCACTTT. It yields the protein CASSRTLIQGDSPLHF.